The 31 T cell receptor beta chains in this list originate from one sample, sequenced in a study of T-cell reconstitution after alpha-beta-depleted transplantation in children. Preparation of the TCRbeta library used unique molecular identifiers. TCRdb redid the calling of the PCR reads with MiXCR, one entry per CDR3 protein. The top ten hold roughly 5.5% of the sample, which has 420,000 or so distinct CDR3 sequences, 11% seen once. This sample comprised PBMCs from the stem cell graft donor, obtained from the stem cell graft. These receptors came from a human donor who donated a stem cell graft to a child with acute myeloid leukemia.

This clonotype has at least ten counts. This chain joins TRBV20-1 and TRBJ2-1; either TRBD1 or TRBD2 may supply D (6 bases each). Germline lookup yields CDR1 DFQATT and CDR2 SNEGSKA (reference sequence). Between the trimmed V and J ends, which lost 3 bases and 14 bases, there was a span of 17 bases. CDR3 length equals 12 residues. This CDR3 is CSAREGSGAKFF. For the CDR3, the DNA is TGCAGTGCTAGGGAGGGTTCGGGGGCCAAGTTCTTC.

This clonotype was detected a few times. V is TRBV20-1 and J is TRBJ1-2; maybe TRBD1 (6 bases). V was clipped by 7 bases and J by 8 bases, with 17 bases between them. Germline-derived CDR1 and CDR2 are DFQATT and SNEGSKA (reference sequence). The CDR3 length is 12 residues. The CDR3 DNA reads as TGCAGTGGCAGTCAGGGGAGCGACGGCTACACCTTC. Protein product: CSGSQGSDGYTF.

The chain joins TRBV14 to TRBJ2-5, with TRBD1 identical over 8 bases. The germline gives CDR1 SGHDN, CDR2 FVKESK. V lost 4 bases, J lost 5 bases, and 6 bases stayed unmatched. The CDR3 has 14 amino acids. Written as DNA, the CDR3 is TGTGCCAGCAGCCCTATGGACAGGGTGGAGACCCAGTACTTC. Amino acid sequence: CASSPMDRVETQYF.

This chain uses TRBV9 with TRBJ1-3; no clear D gene. Germline V lookup: CDR1 SGDLS, CDR2 YYNGEE. The CDR3 covers 14 residues. The V end was cut by 0 bases, the J end by 4 bases, with 8 bases between. The CDR3 protein is CASSVEPEGNTIYF. The CDR3 nucleotides are TGTGCCAGCAGCGTAGAACCGGAAGGAAACACCATATATTTT.

In this sample, this clonotype turned up a few times. This rearrangement joins TRBV5-1 to TRBJ1-4, with a possible D match to TRBD1 (5 bases). Germline CDR1 SGHRS, CDR2 YFSETQ. The CDR3 runs 15 residues. V dropped 0 bases and J dropped 8 bases, with 14 bases sitting between them. CDR3 sequence (DNA): TGCGCCAGCAGCTTGGAAGATGCCCCAGGGGAAAAACTGTTTTTT. Encoded protein: CASSLEDAPGEKLFF.

This clonotype was seen many times. The V and J genes are TRBV18 and TRBJ1-1; TRBD1 matches at 10 bases. Germline CDR1 and CDR2: KGHSH and LQKENI. J gave up 5 bases and V 3 bases, and 3 bases lay outside the gene matches. The CDR3 has 14 residues. CDR3 sequence (DNA): TGTGCCAGCTCACCGGACAGGGGGAGGACTGAAGCTTTCTTT. The encoded protein is CASSPDRGRTEAFF.

This clonotype turned up a few times. The rearrangement links TRBV6-5 to TRBJ1-5, with 8 bases identical to TRBD1. CDR1 and CDR2 (germline): MNHEY, SVGAGI. V gave up 4 bases and J gave up 8 bases; unmatched junction bases: 16. The CDR3 has 17 amino acids. The CDR3 nucleotides read TGTGCCAGCAGTTCCTTCCCACCGGGACAGGTGATCGAGCCCCAGCATTTT. Translating it yields CASSSFPPGQVIEPQHF.

This clonotype was seen a handful of times. This chain uses TRBV7-9 with TRBJ1-1; D is undetermined. This CDR3 comprises 14 residues. Germline CDR1 reads SEHNR; CDR2 reads FQNEAQ (reference sequence). Trimming took 10 bases from V and 1 from J, leaving 16 bases between them. The CDR3: CATTPWPRNTEAFF. The CDR3 nucleotides are TGTGCCACCACTCCTTGGCCGAGGAACACTGAAGCTTTCTTT.

The rearrangement links TRBV27 to TRBJ2-7, with 10 positions matching TRBD2. The CDR3 loop spans 13 amino acids. Germline-derived CDR1 and CDR2 are MNHEY and SMNVEV (reference sequence). V lost 6 bases to trimming and J lost 6 bases; unmatched junction nucleotides: 5. The CDR3 sequence is CASRGSGRLEQYF. The CDR3 region has the DNA TGTGCCAGCAGAGGTAGCGGGAGGCTCGAGCAGTACTTC.

The sample holds a few counts of this clonotype. This rearrangement joins TRBV27 to TRBJ1-1; 7 nucleotides agree with TRBD1. Germline CDR1 MNHEY, CDR2 SMNVEV (reference sequence). The CDR3 has 13 amino acids. J was trimmed by 0 bases and V by 9 bases; bases with no gene match: 4. The CDR3 DNA is TGTGCCAGGGACAGGATAATGAACACTGAAGCTTTCTTT. Translating it yields CARDRIMNTEAFF.

The chain has TRBV11-1 and TRBJ2-1; 11 bases align to TRBD2. V gave up 0 bases and J gave up 15 bases; unmatched junction bases: 19. This CDR3 region has 18 residues. Germline assignment: CDR1 SGHAT and CDR2 FQDESV (reference sequence). This CDR3 reads CASSLAGGTSGRSASLFF. For the CDR3, the DNA is TGTGCCAGCAGCTTAGCGGGGGGGACTAGCGGAAGGAGCGCTAGTCTGTTCTTC.

This clonotype showed up just a few times. CDR3 sequence reads: CASSLAQGRYEQYF. The CDR3 DNA is TGTGCCAGCAGCTTAGCACAGGGGCGTTACGAGCAGTACTTC. V usage is TRBV7-2 and J usage is TRBJ2-7; the match to TRBD1 covers 7 bases. V lost 0 bases to trimming and J lost 4 bases; unmatched junction nucleotides: 3. Per the germline V gene, CDR1 is SGHTA and CDR2 is FQGNSA. There are 14 residues in the CDR3.

V is TRBV4-1 and J is TRBJ1-5, with D tentatively TRBD1 (5 bases). Germline-derived CDR1 and CDR2 are MGHRA and YSYEKL. Deletions cut 0 bases from V and 2 bases from J, with 17 bases between. This CDR3 has 18 residues. As DNA, the CDR3 is TGCGCCAGCAGCCAAGAAGTGGGGGGGTACACGGGCAATCAGCCCCAGCATTTT. Amino acids: CASSQEVGGYTGNQPQHF.

This chain links TRBV7-2 with TRBJ1-4; D is undetermined. CDR1 SGHTA and CDR2 FQGNSA come from the germline V gene. This CDR3 spans 15 amino acids. V lost 1 base to trimming and J lost 5 bases, with 11 bases between them. The DNA for the CDR3 is TGTGCCAGCAGCTTAGAGCGACGGCTGAATGAAAAACTGTTTTTT. Its protein is CASSLERRLNEKLFF.

The gene calls are TRBV5-6 and TRBJ1-5; perhaps TRBD1 as D (6 bases). This CDR3 is built from 17 residues. CDR1 and CDR2 from the germline V gene are SGHDT and YYEEEE. V was pared by 2 bases and J by 0 bases, with 15 bases between. The CDR3 is CASSLTGKDYSNQPQHF. DNA for the CDR3: TGTGCCAGCAGCTTAACAGGGAAAGACTATAGCAATCAGCCCCAGCATTTT.

The V gene is TRBV30, the J gene TRBJ1-2; 7 bases map to TRBD1. CDR3 length: 13 residues. Germline CDR1 GTSNPN, CDR2 SVGIG (reference sequence). V was clipped by 5 bases and J by 4 bases; unmatched bases: 7. Here the CDR3 DNA reads TGTGCCTGGGACAGGGCTTTTGGCTATGGCTACACCTTC. Protein product: CAWDRAFGYGYTF.

This rearrangement joins TRBV6-2 or TRBV6-3 to TRBJ2-7, with 9 bases matching TRBD1. The CDR3 extends over 15 amino acids. Trimming at V came to 7 bases and at J to 5 bases, leaving 12 bases not matched to a gene. CDR1 is MNHEY and CDR2 is SVGEGT in the germline V gene. CDR3 in amino acids: CASNPLDRGPNEQYF. CDR3 coding DNA: TGTGCCAGCAACCCCCTGGACAGGGGACCGAACGAGCAGTACTTC.

This clonotype was seen at least ten times. The chain joins TRBV12-5 to TRBJ1-1; no clear D gene. Germline V gene data show CDR1 as LGHNT and CDR2 as FRNRAP. V shed 6 bases and J shed 0 bases, with 2 bases lying between them. The CDR3 length is 11 residues. This CDR3 reads CASGMNTEAFF. CDR3 DNA: TGTGCTAGTGGAATGAACACTGAAGCTTTCTTT.

This clonotype showed up just a few times. The CDR3 here is CASRTLLDGTDTQYF. CDR3 nucleotide sequence: TGTGCCAGCAGGACCCTTTTGGATGGCACAGATACGCAGTATTTT. The J gene is TRBJ2-3, the V gene TRBV27; no clear D gene. Trimming removed 6 bases at V and 1 base at J, with 14 bases between. The CDR3 loop spans 15 amino acids. Per the germline V gene, CDR1 is MNHEY and CDR2 is SMNVEV (reference sequence).

This clonotype was recorded only once. Its ends do not fully match the called genes, so a read error is possible. The rearrangement links TRBV12-3 or TRBV12-4 to TRBJ2-2, with 10 bases identical to TRBD1. The CDR3 has 17 amino acids. The CDR3 DNA reads TGTACCAGCAGTCCCGAAATGGGGGACAGGGGCACCGGGGAGCTGTTTTTT. Encoded protein: CTSSPEMGDRGTGELFF.

This clonotype was found a few times. V is TRBV6-5 and J is TRBJ2-3; D is ambiguous. Deletions cut 4 bases from V and 6 bases from J, with 14 bases between. The germline CDR1 and CDR2 sequences are MNHEY and SVGAGI. The CDR3 length is 14 residues. CDR3 loop: CASSFRPTSDTQYF. In nucleotides, the CDR3 is TGTGCCAGCAGTTTCCGGCCCACCTCCGATACGCAGTATTTT.

The chain combines TRBV20-1 with TRBJ2-7; 9 bases map to TRBD2. Germline lookup yields CDR1 DFQATT and CDR2 SNEGSKA (reference sequence). Losses at the gene ends were 0 bases for V and 0 bases for J; bases not matched to a gene: 3. CDR3 length equals 15 residues. DNA for the CDR3: TGCAGTGCTAGAGAAAGTAGCGGGAGCTCCTACGAGCAGTACTTC. Translated: CSARESSGSSYEQYF.

The genes are TRBV12-3 or TRBV12-4 and TRBJ1-2, with TRBD1 matching 8 bases. The CDR3 is 15 amino acids. Trimming removed 4 bases from V and 8 bases from J; junction bases left unmatched: 12. In nucleotides, the CDR3 is TGTGCCAGCAGTTACGACCTCAGGGGGCGAGGAGGCTACACCTTC. It translates to CASSYDLRGRGGYTF.

This clonotype was recorded many times. The rearrangement uses TRBV5-6 and TRBJ2-5; 8 nucleotides agree with TRBD1. Trimming took 0 bases from V and 2 from J; bases not matched to a gene: 3. The CDR3 has 15 amino acids. Germline V CDR1 and CDR2: SGHDT, YYEEEE. The CDR3 sequence: CASSLARTGQETQYF. CDR3 coding DNA: TGTGCCAGCAGCTTGGCCCGGACAGGGCAAGAGACCCAGTACTTC.

This clonotype was seen only a few times. The gene calls are TRBV20-1 and TRBJ1-1; D possibly corresponds to TRBD1 (6 bases). Trimming pared 3 bases from V and 10 bases from J, leaving 12 bases between. CDR3 length: 11 amino acids. Germline V gene data show CDR1 as DFQATT and CDR2 as SNEGSKA (reference sequence). The CDR3 protein is CSARGGPGAFF. The CDR3 bases are TGCAGTGCTAGGGGGGGCCCAGGAGCTTTCTTT.

This clonotype was counted a few times. This rearrangement joins TRBV2 to TRBJ1-4; D may be TRBD1 (6 bases). The germline V gene has CDR1 SNHLY and CDR2 FYNNEI. The V end lost 3 bases, the J end lost 6 bases, and 20 bases lay between the germline ends. This CDR3 has 17 residues. As DNA, the CDR3 is TGTGCCAGCAGTGATGGCAGGGGTTTGTCCGCTGATGAAAAACTGTTTTTT. Translated: CASSDGRGLSADEKLFF.

This chain uses TRBV6-2 or TRBV6-3 with TRBJ2-7; 8 bases are a match to TRBD1. CDR1 is MNHEY and CDR2 is SVGEGT in the germline V gene. Unmatched junction bases numbered 5, after V lost 6 bases and J lost 4 bases. This CDR3 is built from 13 residues. CDR3 residues: CASRTGTGYEQYF. CDR3 sequence (DNA): TGTGCCAGCAGAACCGGGACAGGTTACGAGCAGTACTTC.

This clonotype came up a few times. The chain has TRBV6-2 or TRBV6-3 and TRBJ2-1, with a possible D match to TRBD2 (6 bases). The CDR3 length is 13 residues. Germline V gene sequence: CDR1 MNHEY, CDR2 SVGEGT. With 2 bases removed from V and 5 bases from J, the gap between germline ends came to 7 bases. The CDR3 nucleotides read TGTGCCAGCAGTTACACTAGCCACAATGAGCAGTTCTTC. It encodes CASSYTSHNEQFF.

The CDR3 DNA sequence: TGTGCCAGCAGCTCAAGCCCCGGGGAGCTGTTTTTT. Its translation: CASSSSPGELFF. The chain uses TRBV5-4 and TRBJ2-2; D uncertain. Trimming cost V 3 bases and J 6 bases, with 6 bases left between them. The CDR3 loop spans 12 amino acids. CDR1 is SGHNT and CDR2 is YYREEE in the germline V gene (reference sequence).

This clonotype has at least ten counts. The chain uses TRBV28 and TRBJ2-6; D unresolved. Trimming removed 7 bases from V and 2 bases from J, with 9 bases in between. The CDR3 is made up of 14 amino acids. Per germline, CDR1 MDHEN and CDR2 SYDVKM. CDR3 bases: TGTGCCAGCACCACTATACCTGGGGCCAACGTCCTGACTTTC. It yields the protein CASTTIPGANVLTF.

This clonotype was counted a few times. This chain links TRBV7-8 with TRBJ1-1; the D is unclear. V was clipped by 4 bases and J by 10 bases, with 22 bases between them. Germline V gives CDR1 SGHVS, CDR2 FQNEAQ. The CDR3 loop spans 15 amino acids. This CDR3 is CASSSRIPTQEGAFF. CDR3 bases: TGTGCCAGCAGCTCTCGGATACCGACCCAGGAAGGAGCTTTCTTT.